Shown below are 11 T cell receptor beta chains from a single sample sequenced in a study of response to subunit inactivated influenza vaccine. One entry per CDR3 protein, called by TCRdb with MiXCR from the RT-PCR reads. The sample lists around 710,000 distinct CDR3 sequences; roughly 14% were seen once. Sequencing used PBMCs from blood, obtained 14 to 15 days before vaccination. The origin of the receptors is a man aged 50 or older who received an inactivated influenza vaccine.

This clonotype was observed a few times. The chain joins TRBV28 to TRBJ2-2; a possible D gene is TRBD1 (6 bases). This CDR3 has 16 amino acids. The V end lost 5 bases, the J end lost 3 bases, and 16 bases lay between the germline ends. Germline V gene lookup returns CDR1 MDHEN and CDR2 SYDVKM. The chain's CDR3 is CASSPASDRHTGELFF. DNA for the CDR3: TGTGCCAGCAGTCCAGCAAGCGACAGGCACACCGGGGAGCTGTTTTTT.

This clonotype was counted a few times. V is TRBV6-2 or TRBV6-3 and J is TRBJ2-1, with TRBD2 matching 9 bases. The CDR3 is 16 amino acids. Germline V gene lookup returns CDR1 MNHEY and CDR2 SVGEGT. V trimming: 1 base; J trimming: 5 bases; junction bases outside the gene matches: 6. CDR3 bases: TGTGCCAGCAGTTACTACGACCTAGCGGGAAACAATGAGCAGTTCTTC. It is translated as CASSYYDLAGNNEQFF.

This clonotype was observed at least ten times. The chain combines TRBV5-5 with TRBJ2-5; D is perhaps TRBD2 (5 bases). Germline V gene data show CDR1 as SGHKS and CDR2 as YYEKEE (reference sequence). This CDR3 spans 14 amino acids. The V end was cut by 6 bases, the J end by 5 bases, with 17 bases between. The CDR3 region has the DNA TGTGCCAGCACAAAGGATCCCGGGGTGGAGACCCAGTACTTC. It is translated as CASTKDPGVETQYF.

This clonotype was seen a few times. The chain uses TRBV7-4 and TRBJ1-5; D is undetermined. The CDR3 spans 11 residues. Per germline, CDR1 SGHVT and CDR2 SQSDAQ. Trimming took off 3 bases at V and 7 bases at J, with 4 bases between the two ends. CDR3 DNA: TGTGCCAGCAGCTTGGAACAGCCCCAGCATTTT. Amino acids: CASSLEQPQHF.

This clonotype occurred many times. The V gene is TRBV14, the J gene TRBJ2-3, with D perhaps matching TRBD2 (5 bases). V gave up 0 bases and J gave up 2 bases, with 12 bases separating them. Looked up from germline, CDR1 is SGHDN and CDR2 is FVKESK. This CDR3 is built from 16 residues. CDR3 in DNA: TGTGCCAGCAGCCAAGATGGGTTAGCGTCCACAGATACGCAGTATTTT. Its protein is CASSQDGLASTDTQYF.

There are many counts of this clonotype. Written as DNA, the CDR3 is TGTGCCAGCAAACCGGGACAGAGCTCCTACGAGCAGTACTTC. Amino acids: CASKPGQSSYEQYF. The chain recombines TRBV2 with TRBJ2-7; TRBD1 matches at 7 bases. Trimming cost V 7 bases and J 0 bases; bases outside gene matches: 6. This CDR3 comprises 14 residues. Per germline, CDR1 SNHLY and CDR2 FYNNEI.

V gene TRBV5-6 combines with J gene TRBJ2-3, with D unresolved. The CDR3 loop spans 14 amino acids. V lost 0 bases to trimming and J lost 2 bases, with 7 bases between them. The germline V gene encodes CDR1 SGHDT and CDR2 YYEEEE. This chain's CDR3 is CASSLGAPTDTQYF. CDR3 DNA: TGTGCCAGCAGCTTGGGGGCCCCCACAGATACGCAGTATTTT.

The sample holds a few counts of this clonotype. V gene TRBV20-1 combines with J gene TRBJ2-3, with 10 bases matching TRBD2. The CDR3 loop spans 18 amino acids. Germline CDR1 is DFQATT and CDR2 is SNEGSKA (reference sequence). V gave up 2 bases and J gave up 2 bases; unmatched junction bases: 13. CDR3 amino acids: CSARYPPLTSGTTDTQYF. The CDR3, as DNA: TGCAGTGCTAGATACCCACCTCTCACTAGCGGGACCACAGATACGCAGTATTTT.

This clonotype appeared a single time. The chain employs TRBV20-1 and TRBJ2-5; no definite D call. CDR3 size: 11 residues. The ends were cut back, 5 bases at V and 5 bases at J, with 9 bases in the middle. Germline lookup yields CDR1 DFQATT and CDR2 SNEGSKA (reference sequence). CDR3 protein: CSAQALETQYF. CDR3 DNA: TGCAGTGCTCAGGCCCTTGAGACCCAGTACTTC.

This CDR3 reads CAGRTSGNTGELFF. The CDR3 DNA is TGTGCCGGACGGACTAGCGGAAACACCGGGGAGCTGTTTTTT. The V and J genes are TRBV30 and TRBJ2-2, with 10 bases identical to TRBD2. The V gene's germline CDR1 is GTSNPN and CDR2 SVGIG (reference sequence). Germline trimming cut 8 bases from V and 2 bases from J; bases unmatched to any gene: 5. CDR3 length: 14 residues.

A few counts support this clonotype. The chain links TRBV12-3 or TRBV12-4 to TRBJ2-3, with 9 bases identical to TRBD2. This CDR3 region has 17 residues. With V trimmed by 3 bases and J by 4 bases, 11 bases remained unmatched. The CDR3 nucleotides read TGTGCCAGCAGTTTCGCGGCGGGAGGGCCGGGGGCAGATACGCAGTATTTT. Amino acids: CASSFAAGGPGADTQYF.